The entry below describes one T cell receptor (beta chain). Its antigen is unknown. No qualities accompany the bases; no much larger clone lies one base away. Library method: the immunoSEQ multiplex PCR assay. For the multiplex PCR, a mixture combining 60 forward primers for TCR Vbeta segments and 13 reverse primers for TCR Jbeta segments was used. The CDR3 region of rearranged TCR beta genes was amplified from genomic DNA by a multiplex PCR assay. The amplified TCR beta libraries were sequenced on the Illumina HiSeq System as 87-base-pair reads. The authors processed their data as follows. A later analysis tallied 75 million to 95 million unique TCR beta chains across the 610 or so repertoires, and about 12 million of those chains were shared by two or more donors. Raw reads were error-corrected and collapsed into unique sequences by a nearest-neighbor algorithm in which closely related sequences were merged to remove PCR and sequencing errors. Alignment of CDR3 sequences to IMGT reference sequences was used to assign V, D and J gene segments. Each retained sequence needed at least a six-nucleotide match to both a V gene segment and a J gene segment. A rearrangement counted as productive if the CDR3 had no stop codons and remained in frame with V and J, and every other rearrangement counted as non-productive. CDR3 was defined according to IMGT convention as the region running from the second conserved V-encoded cysteine to the conserved J-encoded phenylalanine. The earlier analysis of some 550 of the donors excluded any sequence lacking an unambiguous match to a single V gene segment. An earlier analysis of some 500 of the donors classified V segments as functional when productive rearrangements were above 56.7% and as segregating when the standard deviation between donors was above 5%. A statistical classification framework was built for diagnosing cytomegalovirus status from the catalog of TCR beta chain sequences. V and J gene assignment, in a later analysis, came from comparing TCR nucleotide sequences with IMGT/GENE-DB human TR gene sequences. Using the TCRdist pipeline, a later analysis assigned CDR3 sequences along with most-parsimonious VDJ recombination scenarios. In a later analysis, each TCR beta chain was defined by its CDR3 amino acid sequence together with its V-gene family, and reads lacking a unique V-gene family were excluded. To address suspected cross-contamination and a sequencing artifact, a later analysis removed approximately 600 highly shared, low-generation-probability nucleotide sequences. A later analysis calculated a clonal expansion index for each public chain from normalized within-repertoire ranks of inferred template counts. A later analysis computed generation probabilities with a VDJ recombination model fitted to out-of-frame rearrangements, and checked the results against IGoR. Hypergeometric tests were used in a later analysis to score TCR-TCR, TCR-HLA and TCR-CMV co-occurrence, with a repertoire-size bias correction applied to the TCR pairs. A later analysis estimated false discovery rates by permuting HLA or CMV assignments 20 times. A later analysis grouped co-occurring TCRs with DBSCAN, adding TCRdist sequence similarity when clustering within HLA-allele-positive subsets. For co-occurrence clustering, repertoires with fewer than 30,000 or more than 120,000 public chains were excluded, along with 4 to 6 repertoires with anomalous nucleotide sharing. Drawn from immuneACCESS, this table holds only the in-frame rearrangements with V and J called that TCRdb kept. Clones are partly lost; checked studies trace under half to an unresolved V gene and leave the rest unexplained. V and J calls and clone size come straight from that table; D and trimming were deduced from the DNA. The sample profile shows about 160,000 clones; over 65% of them were found once. The ten largest clones represent around 7% of the sample.

This specimen belongs to a study of cytomegalovirus exposure and HLA in healthy donors (dated by TCRdb to 2016 to 2017). Background for the entire study: According to an earlier analysis of around 600 of the donors, some 180 million T cells yielded roughly 110 million unique TCR beta sequences and roughly 280 Gb of sequence data. Four to six DR-DQ haplotypes were handled as single units for association and clustering, since linkage in the cohort was strong. Every discovery cohort repertoire had been produced on one sequencing platform. Across 300 to 400 genotyped donors of the cohort, an average of roughly 230,000 unique TCR beta nucleotide sequences per donor were sequenced, and around 19% of those sequences were non-productive. A later analysis re-examined previously published TCR beta repertoires from over 500 donors and added high-resolution HLA genotyping to investigate patterns of TCR occurrence. An earlier analysis of 500 to 650 of the donors applied high-throughput TCR beta sequencing to assess whether each TCR beta V gene segment acted as functional or pseudogenic. In addition to the first cohort of hundreds of subjects, a separate validation cohort of 120 different subjects was used. The T cell repertoires of 666 subjects were profiled by immunosequencing and related to cytomegalovirus serostatus. The number of typed donors differed by locus: roughly 620-640 for A, B, C, DRB1 and DQB1; approximately 520 for DQA1; over 600 for DPA1; and about 450 for DPB1. To predict cytomegalovirus infection status, the study combined high-throughput TCR immunosequencing, statistical association of individual TCRs with disease status, and machine learning. The study aimed to test whether cataloging public T cell receptors could reveal signatures of past pathogen exposure. Rather than using new phenotypic data, the later analysis identified candidate immune exposures from TCR beta sequences and from how often those sequences occurred across donors. Genome-wide SNP genotypes for about 55% of the 666 donors were used in a later genetic analysis, which treated that subset as a discovery cohort. Class I and class II HLA loci were covered by the typing at four-digit resolution. Among the roughly 390 genotyped donors, approximately 77% belonged to the genetic ancestry cluster associated with self-reported Caucasian donors. An early release covering 550 to 700 HLA-typed donors comprised around 300 gigabases of sequencing data and some 79 million unique TCR sequences. Donor age, sex, ethnicity and CMV serostatus were compiled together with the repertoire data.

The germline V gene (reference sequence) yields LNHDA for CDR1 and SQIVND for CDR2. Reading from cysteine to phenylalanine, the CDR3 counts 15 amino acids. The sequence is cut down to CDR3 DNA, 45 bases in frame from base 1. V loses 6 bases, J loses 5 bases, and the germline ends lie 16 bases apart. Overall study results and their limits: In both the original and validation cohorts, the classifier was reported to diagnose cytomegalovirus status with high specificity and sensitivity. According to the authors, the approach could potentially be generalized to other disease states and immunological phenotypes. A total of fewer than 200 TCR beta chains were listed by the study as associated with cytomegalovirus. The presence/absence analyses assumed that sequencing depth was roughly uniform across donors, and that assumption may not be true. Because HLA typing was missing for some donors at each locus, association tests included only the typed subset. In a later analysis, the rate of TCR association differed among HLA loci, with DRB1 alleles having the most associated TCRs and HLA-C alleles having the fewest. Several of the top co-occurrence clusters appeared to be linked to parvovirus B19, influenza, CMV and Epstein-Barr virus, according to a later analysis. Compared with the approximately 600-donor mean, donors in an Asian-associated ancestry cluster had fewer N-insertions in productive TCRs, according to a later genetic analysis. A further reported finding was that TCR beta sequences accurately predicted the HLA-A and HLA-B alleles for most subjects in the first cohort. CMV serostatus was the only immune exposure information available for the cohort. A few of the identified cytomegalovirus-associated TCR beta chains were confirmed in vitro to be specific for cytomegalovirus antigens. In a later analysis, HLA-associated TCR beta chains showed more clonal expansion and lower generation probabilities than non-associated chains that were equally common. In this cohort, only TCR beta chains were sequenced, and detectable features were limited by the absence of alpha or paired-chain data. An association between a missense DCLRE1C variant and V-gene and J-gene trimming of TCR beta chains was found in a later genetic analysis and replicated in an independent cohort. An earlier analysis of around 500 of the donors showed that most TCR beta V segments appeared in productive rearrangements either about 87% or about 30% of the time, which broadly matched IMGT annotations. Most CMV-associated TCR beta chains appeared to be HLA-restricted in a later analysis, and the HLA associations seemed to be driven largely by CMV exposure. Linkage disequilibrium might explain the correlated functional status among segregating V segments, but an unknown experimental factor could not be excluded. A cluster of highly shared sequence variants was judged likely to represent a technical artifact of the sequencing pipeline. Across donors, most TCR sequences were observed very rarely, whereas some public TCRs were present in many individuals. In a later analysis, about 16,000 TCR beta sequences were associated with specific HLA alleles at a false discovery rate of 0.05. Because the 87-base-pair reads could not distinguish some IMGT-functional V segments, including TRBV6-2 and TRBV6-3, those segments were excluded. Because counts were too low, 15 to 20 rarely observed V segments, including chromosome 9 orphons, were left out of the earlier analysis of 587 of the donors. Strong co-occurrence of HLA alleles, especially DR and DQ, made assigning TCR associations to individual alleles difficult.

The cohort comprised under 700 healthy bone marrow donors. Cohort members were all nominally healthy when sampled, although unrecorded immune exposures were likely present. The donor tested CMV seropositive and was one of the 289 seropositive cohort members. A peripheral blood sample was provided by each donor, and peripheral blood mononuclear cells were used for TCR beta sequencing. The Qiagen DNeasy Blood Extraction Kit was used to extract genomic DNA from the blood cell samples. The chain was built from TRBV19 and TRBJ1-4; 6 matching bases give a weak D call of TRBD1. This TCR was sampled from a man aged 35 to 55 in good health and CMV-seropositive. Sequencing was done on a sample of PBMCs. The CDR3: CASRESGTPNEKLFF. The DNA sequence is TGTGCCAGTAGAGAGAGTGGGACACCAAATGAAAAACTGTTTTTT.